This TCR beta chain comes out of a study of shared clonotypes between healthy human individuals. Among the donors, all were Caucasian adults who lived in Nashville, Tennessee. TCRdb keeps only in-frame clones here, not all; method: immunoSEQ multiplex PCR. The sample includes 950,000 to 1,100,000 clones, around 82% of them seen just once. Germline CDR1 reads MNHNS; CDR2 reads SASEGT. Trimming took off 6 bases at V and 10 bases at J, with 12 bases between the two ends. CDR3 length: 11 amino acids. The sample holds many counts of this clone. The antigen is undetermined. Findings of the study overall: Several donors had roughly 5.2% of their naive CD4 clonotypes in common. Non-shared clonotypes displayed generation probabilities falling below those of clonotypes present in all four donors.

The TCR comes from a man between 18 and 35 years old in good health. Some clones in this sample may be carry-over from other donors' samples. The material sequenced was memory CD4+ T cells from PBMCs. The subset is: CD45RA-negative fraction. The rearrangement uses TRBV6-1 and TRBJ1-1; D possibly corresponds to TRBD1 (6 bases). The DNA of the CDR3 is TGTGCCAGCAGGAACCAAGGGGGAGCTTTCTTT. Protein product: CASRNQGGAFF.